What follows are 8 T cell receptor beta chains derived from one specimen sequenced in a study of cytomegalovirus exposure and HLA in healthy donors. The table came from immunoSEQ multiplex PCR; TCRdb's copy has only in-frame clones and leaves some out. The data show tens of thousands of clones, about 85% seen once. Sequencing was carried out using PBMCs. The receptors were sampled from a man younger than 45 in good health and CMV-seronegative.

The chain recombines TRBV5-1 with TRBJ2-1; D is uncertain. CDR1 is SGHRS and CDR2 is YFSETQ in the germline V gene. CDR3 length: 13 residues. The germline V and J ends were trimmed by 4 bases and 6 bases, with 11 bases remaining between them. CDR3 region: CASSTIPGNEQFF. The CDR3 nucleotides are TGCGCCAGCAGCACGATTCCGGGCAATGAGCAGTTCTTC.

DNA for the CDR3: TGTGCCAGCAGCCAGGGGGCGGGAGGGCCAGATACGCAGTATTTT. Encoded protein: CASSQGAGGPDTQYF. The chain combines TRBV4-2 with TRBJ2-3; 9 bases are shared with TRBD2. After removal of 3 bases from V and 4 bases from J, the junction contained 5 bases not matched to a gene. The CDR3 has 15 residues. Germline CDR1 and CDR2: LGHNA and YNFKEQ.

The V call is TRBV28, the J call TRBJ1-1; no reliable D call. This CDR3 has 14 residues. The V end was cut by 2 bases, the J end by 0 bases, with 7 bases between. The germline V gene has CDR1 MDHEN and CDR2 SYDVKM. This CDR3 is CASSLQVMNTEAFF. DNA of the CDR3: TGTGCCAGCAGTTTACAGGTTATGAACACTGAAGCTTTCTTT.

The chain joins TRBV28 to TRBJ1-5, with D possibly being TRBD1 (5 bases). Germline V gene lookup returns CDR1 MDHEN and CDR2 SYDVKM. The CDR3 is made up of 12 amino acids. V shed 6 bases and J shed 10 bases, with 13 bases lying between them. CDR3 sequence (DNA): TGTGCCAGCAGCACCCGACAGACACCCCAGCATTTT. Residues: CASSTRQTPQHF. Together with reference TRBV28 and TRBJ1-5, the CDR3 gives the full variable domain: DVKVTQSSRYLVKRTGEKVFLECVQDMDHENMFWYRQDPGLGLRLIYFSYDVKMKEKGDIPEGYSVSREKKERFSLILESASTNQTSMYLCASSTRQTPQHFGDGTRLSIL.

The chain employs TRBV7-8 and TRBJ2-5; D is possibly TRBD1 (6 bases). CDR1 SGHVS and CDR2 FQNEAQ come from the germline V gene. This CDR3 spans 16 amino acids. The V end lost 3 bases, the J end lost 1 base, and 15 bases lay between the germline ends. The CDR3 protein is CASSFAKWTVQETQYF. The CDR3 DNA is TGTGCCAGCAGCTTTGCGAAATGGACAGTCCAAGAGACCCAGTACTTC.

The chain is built from TRBV4-2 and TRBJ1-5; possible D gene TRBD1, 5 bases. Trimming took off 0 bases at V and 7 bases at J, with 13 bases between the two ends. The CDR3 is 15 amino acids. The germline gives CDR1 LGHNA, CDR2 YNFKEQ. The CDR3 DNA follows: TGTGCCAGCAGCCAAGATCCAGGGTTTGGGCAGCCCCAGCATTTT. It is translated as CASSQDPGFGQPQHF.

The gene calls are TRBV6-1 and TRBJ1-5; D may be TRBD1 (6 bases). Deletions cut 0 bases from V and 3 bases from J, with 12 bases between. The germline V gene encodes CDR1 MNHNS and CDR2 SASEGT. CDR3 length equals 16 residues. CDR3 in DNA: TGTGCCAGCAGTGAAGCCAGGGGTGCCCTCAATCAGCCCCAGCATTTT. Protein product: CASSEARGALNQPQHF.

This clone showed up just once. This sequence joins TRBV5-1 and TRBJ2-3, with 9 bases that match TRBD2. Germline lookup yields CDR1 SGHRS and CDR2 YFSETQ. There are 16 residues in the CDR3. V lost 1 base to trimming and J lost 3 bases; unmatched junction nucleotides: 6. The CDR3 region is CASSLRAGGGTDTQYF. The CDR3 DNA sequence: TGCGCCAGCAGCTTGAGAGCGGGAGGTGGAACAGATACGCAGTATTTT.